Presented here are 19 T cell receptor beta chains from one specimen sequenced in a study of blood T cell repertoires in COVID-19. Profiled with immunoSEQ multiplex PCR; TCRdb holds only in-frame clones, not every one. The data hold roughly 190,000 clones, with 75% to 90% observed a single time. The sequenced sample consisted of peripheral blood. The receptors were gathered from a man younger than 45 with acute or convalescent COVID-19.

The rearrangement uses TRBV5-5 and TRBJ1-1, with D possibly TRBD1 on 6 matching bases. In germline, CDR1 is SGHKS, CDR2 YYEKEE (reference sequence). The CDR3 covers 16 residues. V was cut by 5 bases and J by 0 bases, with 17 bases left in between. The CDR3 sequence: CASSLAGGRMNTEAFF. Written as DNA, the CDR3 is TGTGCCAGCAGTCTGGCGGGGGGCAGAATGAACACTGAAGCTTTCTTT.

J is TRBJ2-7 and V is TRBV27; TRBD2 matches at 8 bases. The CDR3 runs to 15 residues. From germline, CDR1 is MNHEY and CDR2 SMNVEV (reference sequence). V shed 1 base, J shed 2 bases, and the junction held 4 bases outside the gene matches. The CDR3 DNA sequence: TGTGCCAGCAGTTTATTTCCGGGAGGGACCTACGAGCAGTACTTC. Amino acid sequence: CASSLFPGGTYEQYF.

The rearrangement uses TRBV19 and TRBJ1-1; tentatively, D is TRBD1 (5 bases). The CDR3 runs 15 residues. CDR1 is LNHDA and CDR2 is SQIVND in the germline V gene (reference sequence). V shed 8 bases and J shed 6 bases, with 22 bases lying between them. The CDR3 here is CASSARGGPGAEAFF. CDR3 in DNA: TGTGCCAGTTCGGCTAGGGGAGGTCCAGGCGCTGAAGCTTTCTTT.

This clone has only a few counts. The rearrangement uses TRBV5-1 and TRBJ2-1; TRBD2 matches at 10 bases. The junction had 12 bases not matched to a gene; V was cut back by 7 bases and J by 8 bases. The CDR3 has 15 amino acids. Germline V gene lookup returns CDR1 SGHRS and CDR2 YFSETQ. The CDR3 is CASGLSGGAGYEQFF. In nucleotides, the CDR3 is TGCGCCAGCGGATTGAGCGGGGGGGCAGGGTATGAGCAGTTCTTC.

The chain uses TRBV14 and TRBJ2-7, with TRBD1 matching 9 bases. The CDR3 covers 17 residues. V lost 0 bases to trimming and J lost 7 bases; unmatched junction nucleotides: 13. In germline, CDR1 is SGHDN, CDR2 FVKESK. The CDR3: CASSQDKGTGLPREQYF. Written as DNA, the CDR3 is TGTGCCAGCAGCCAAGATAAAGGGACAGGGCTTCCTAGGGAGCAGTACTTC.

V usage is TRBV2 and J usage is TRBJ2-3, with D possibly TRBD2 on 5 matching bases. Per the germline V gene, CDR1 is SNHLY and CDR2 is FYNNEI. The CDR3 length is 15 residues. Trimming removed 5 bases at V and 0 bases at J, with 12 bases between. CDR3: CASSRIEGSTDTQYF. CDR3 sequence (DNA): TGTGCCAGCAGTCGGATCGAGGGAAGCACAGATACGCAGTATTTT.

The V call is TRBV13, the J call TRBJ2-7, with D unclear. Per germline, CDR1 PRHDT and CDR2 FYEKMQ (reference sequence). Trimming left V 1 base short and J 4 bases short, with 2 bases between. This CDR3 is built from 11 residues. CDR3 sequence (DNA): TGTGCCAGCAGCTTAGTATACGAGCAGTACTTC. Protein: CASSLVYEQYF.

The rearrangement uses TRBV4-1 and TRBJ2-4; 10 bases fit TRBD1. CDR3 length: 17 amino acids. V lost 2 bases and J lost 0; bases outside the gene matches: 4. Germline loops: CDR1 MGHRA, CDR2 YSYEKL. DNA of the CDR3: TGCGCCAGCAGCCAACGGACAGGGGGACTAGCCAAAAACATTCAGTACTTC. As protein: CASSQRTGGLAKNIQYF.

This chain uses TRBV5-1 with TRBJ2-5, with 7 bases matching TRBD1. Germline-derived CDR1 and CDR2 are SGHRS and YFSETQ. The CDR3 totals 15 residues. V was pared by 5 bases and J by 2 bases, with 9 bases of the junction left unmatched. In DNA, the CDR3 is TGCGCCAGCAGTTCACCGGGACAGCTTCAAGAGACCCAGTACTTC. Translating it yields CASSSPGQLQETQYF.

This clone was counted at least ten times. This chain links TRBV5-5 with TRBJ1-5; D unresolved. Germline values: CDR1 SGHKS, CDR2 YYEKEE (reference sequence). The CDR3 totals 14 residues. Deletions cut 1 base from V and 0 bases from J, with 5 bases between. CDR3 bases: TGTGCCAGCAGCTTGAAATATAGCAATCAGCCCCAGCATTTT. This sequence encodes CASSLKYSNQPQHF.

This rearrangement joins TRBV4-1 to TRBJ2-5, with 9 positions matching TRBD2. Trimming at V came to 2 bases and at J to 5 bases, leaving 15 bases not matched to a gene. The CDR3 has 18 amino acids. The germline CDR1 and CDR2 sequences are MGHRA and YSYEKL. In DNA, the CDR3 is TGCGCCAGCAGCCAATCAAGGGTCCTGCGGGAGGGCCCGGAGACCCAGTACTTC. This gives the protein CASSQSRVLREGPETQYF.

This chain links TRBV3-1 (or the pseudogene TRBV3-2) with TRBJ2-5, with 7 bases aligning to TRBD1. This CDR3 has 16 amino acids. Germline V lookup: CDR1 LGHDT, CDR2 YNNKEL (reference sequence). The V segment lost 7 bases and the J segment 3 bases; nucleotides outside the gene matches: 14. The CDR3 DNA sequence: TGTGCCAGCACCCTCAAGGAAGAGACAGGGAAAGAGACCCAGTACTTC. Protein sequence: CASTLKEETGKETQYF.

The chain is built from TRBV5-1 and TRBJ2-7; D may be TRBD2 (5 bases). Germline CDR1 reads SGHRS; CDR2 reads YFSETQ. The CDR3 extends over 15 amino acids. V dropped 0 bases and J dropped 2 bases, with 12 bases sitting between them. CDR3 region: CASSLEGGFTYEQYF. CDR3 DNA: TGCGCCAGCAGCTTGGAGGGCGGGTTCACCTACGAGCAGTACTTC.

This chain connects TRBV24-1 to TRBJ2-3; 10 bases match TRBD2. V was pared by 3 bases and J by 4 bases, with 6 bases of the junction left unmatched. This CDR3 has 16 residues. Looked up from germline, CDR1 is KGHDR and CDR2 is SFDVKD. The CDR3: CATSDAPGLAPDTQYF. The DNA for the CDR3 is TGTGCCACCAGTGATGCTCCGGGACTAGCGCCAGATACGCAGTATTTT.

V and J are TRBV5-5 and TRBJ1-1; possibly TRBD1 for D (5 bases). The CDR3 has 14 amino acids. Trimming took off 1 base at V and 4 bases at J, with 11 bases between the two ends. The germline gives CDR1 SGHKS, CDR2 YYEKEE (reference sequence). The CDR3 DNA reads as TGTGCCAGCAGCTTGATTCTGGGGGGCACTGAAGCTTTCTTT. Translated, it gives CASSLILGGTEAFF. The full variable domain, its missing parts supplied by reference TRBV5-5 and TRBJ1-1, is DAGVTQSPTHLIKTRGQQVTLRCSPISGHKSVSWYQQVLGQGPQFIFQYYEKEERGRGNFPDRFSARQFPNYSSELNVNALLLGDSALYLCASSLILGGTEAFFGQGTRLTVV.

The CDR3 DNA follows: TGCGCCAGCAGCCTTGGACAGGGTAATGAAAAACTGTTTTTT. As protein: CASSLGQGNEKLFF. This rearrangement joins TRBV5-1 to TRBJ1-4; TRBD1 aligns across 8 bases. Germline CDR1 and CDR2: SGHRS and YFSETQ. The CDR3 runs to 14 residues. The V and J ends lost 4 bases and 4 bases, in that order; junction bases with no gene match: 3.

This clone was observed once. The CDR3 DNA is TGTGCCAGCAGCCAGATGAGCGGGTGGTACAATGAGCAGTTCTTC. Its translation: CASSQMSGWYNEQFF. The chain is built from TRBV7-3 and TRBJ2-1; perhaps TRBD2 as D (6 bases). The V end lost 5 bases, the J end lost 4 bases, and 15 bases lay between the germline ends. This CDR3 is 15 amino acids long. The V gene's germline CDR1 is SGHTA and CDR2 FQGTGA.

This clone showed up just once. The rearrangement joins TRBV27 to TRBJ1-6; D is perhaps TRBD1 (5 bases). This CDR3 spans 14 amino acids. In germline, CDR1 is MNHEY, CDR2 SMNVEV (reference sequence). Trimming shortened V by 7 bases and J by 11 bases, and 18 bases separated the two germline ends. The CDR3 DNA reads TGTGCCAGCACAAACAGGTGGGGACTGGCACCCCTCCACTTT. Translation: CASTNRWGLAPLHF.

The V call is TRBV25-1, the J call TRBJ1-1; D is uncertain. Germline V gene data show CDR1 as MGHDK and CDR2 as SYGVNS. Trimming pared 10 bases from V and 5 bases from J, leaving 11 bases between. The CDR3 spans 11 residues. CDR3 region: CATRSGTEAFF. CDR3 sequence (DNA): TGTGCCACCCGGAGTGGGACTGAAGCTTTCTTT. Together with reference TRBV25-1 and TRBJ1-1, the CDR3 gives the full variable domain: EADIYQTPRYLVIGTGKKITLECSQTMGHDKMYWYQQDPGMELHLIHYSYGVNSTEKGDLSSESTVSRIRTEHFPLTLESARPSHTSQYLCATRSGTEAFFGQGTRLTVV.